The 17 T cell receptor beta chains below come from one sample, sequenced in a study of T cells in Graves' hyperthyroidism and ophthalmopathy. RNA transcripts were the template for amplifying TCR beta CDR3 regions. The study used the HTBI primer set for a first-round RT-PCR of the TCR CDR3. TCRdb passed the multiplex PCR reads through MiXCR, listing each CDR3 protein once. The sample records almost 350,000 distinct CDR3 sequences, over 15% being singletons. Specimen: blood. The receptors were gathered from a woman aged 40-49 years with Graves' ophthalmopathy.

V usage is TRBV3-1 and J usage is TRBJ2-5; the D is unclear. Trimming removed 3 bases from V and 9 bases from J, with 8 bases in between. The CDR3 has 11 amino acids. The germline V gene encodes CDR1 LGHDT and CDR2 YNNKEL (reference sequence). Here the CDR3 DNA reads TGTGCCAGCAGCCAGACGCCGGCCCAGTACTTC. Its protein product is CASSQTPAQYF.

This clonotype was recorded many times. The V call is TRBV7-3, the J call TRBJ2-6; no clear D. Germline lookup yields CDR1 SGHTA and CDR2 FQGTGA. The CDR3 sequence is 15 residues long. V dropped 2 bases and J dropped 0 bases, with 5 bases sitting between them. This CDR3 is CASSLGISGANVLTF. CDR3 coding DNA: TGTGCCAGCAGCTTAGGGATCTCTGGGGCCAACGTCCTGACTTTC.

In its sample, this clonotype was seen many times. This sequence joins TRBV12-5 and TRBJ2-3, with a possible D match to TRBD1 (6 bases). Per germline, CDR1 LGHNT and CDR2 FRNRAP. The V gene lost 1 base and the J gene lost 2 bases, with 10 bases spanning the gap. This CDR3 comprises 15 residues. CDR3 DNA sequence: TGTGCTAGTGGTTTGGGGACAGCACCCACAGATACGCAGTATTTT. Residues: CASGLGTAPTDTQYF.

This clonotype was counted at least ten times. J is TRBJ2-7 and V is TRBV7-9; 7 nucleotides line up with TRBD1. The V gene's germline CDR1 is SEHNR and CDR2 FQNEAQ (reference sequence). The J segment lost 1 base and the V segment lost 2 bases, leaving 5 bases of the junction unmatched. The length of the CDR3 is 15 residues. The CDR3 sequence is CASSLSGTASYEQYF. The DNA of the CDR3 is TGTGCCAGCAGCTTAAGTGGGACAGCGTCCTACGAGCAGTACTTC.

This clonotype was detected many times. V gene TRBV12-3 or TRBV12-4 combines with J gene TRBJ2-3, with D uncertain. This CDR3 spans 12 amino acids. V lost 7 bases and J 4 bases, leaving 9 bases between the germline ends. CDR3 sequence (DNA): TGTGCCAGCACTCCCCGGCCAGATACGCAGTATTTT. Translating it yields CASTPRPDTQYF.

A remark on this clonotype: Germline and junction disagree at one end, which may indicate a read error. The chain couples TRBV12-3 or TRBV12-4 to TRBJ1-2; D unresolved. The CDR3 has 13 amino acids. CDR3 nucleotides: TGTGCCAGCAGCCTCCAAAGGAACTATGGCTACAGCTTC. Residues: CASSLQRNYGYSF.

This clonotype was seen many times. J is TRBJ2-7 and V is TRBV28; 7 positions agree with TRBD1. Unmatched junction bases numbered 7, after V lost 4 bases and J lost 4 bases. This CDR3 contains 14 residues. CDR1 is MDHEN and CDR2 is SYDVKM in the germline V gene. CDR3 sequence reads: CASSWGTEEYEQYF. CDR3 DNA sequence: TGTGCCAGCAGTTGGGGGACAGAAGAGTACGAGCAGTACTTC. Supplemented by reference TRBV28 and TRBJ2-7, the full variable domain reads DVKVTQSSRYLVKRTGEKVFLECVQDMDHENMFWYRQDPGLGLRLIYFSYDVKMKEKGDIPEGYSVSREKKERFSLILESASTNQTSMYLCASSWGTEEYEQYFGPGTRLTVT.

The V call is TRBV11-2, the J call TRBJ2-2, with 10 bases fitting TRBD2. Germline CDR1 is SGHAT and CDR2 is FQNNGV. The CDR3 consists of 15 residues. V was pared by 7 bases and J by 11 bases, with 13 bases of the junction left unmatched. The CDR3 protein is CASNVYGTSDGELFF. The CDR3 DNA reads TGTGCCAGCAACGTCTACGGGACTAGCGACGGAGAGCTGTTTTTT.

This clonotype appeared many times. The CDR3 protein is CSVEDRASSAYEQYF. The DNA for the CDR3 is TGCAGCGTTGAAGATAGGGCTAGCTCGGCCTACGAGCAGTACTTC. J is TRBJ2-7 and V is TRBV29-1, with TRBD2 as a possible D gene (5 bases). V dropped 0 bases and J dropped 2 bases, with 14 bases sitting between them. CDR3 length equals 15 residues. CDR1 and CDR2 from the germline V gene are SQVTM and ANQGSEA.

This clonotype was seen at least ten times. CDR3 nucleotides: TGTGCCAGCAGTGCCTCTACAGGGGGCTGGACGGAGACCCAGTACTTC. Protein: CASSASTGGWTETQYF. The gene calls are TRBV6-1 and TRBJ2-5; 9 nucleotides align to TRBD1. The J segment lost 5 bases and the V segment lost 4 bases, leaving 11 bases of the junction unmatched. CDR3 size: 16 residues. Looked up from germline, CDR1 is MNHNS and CDR2 is SASEGT.

The chain combines TRBV10-3 with TRBJ2-7; 9 bases align to TRBD1. The CDR3 runs to 16 residues. Germline-derived CDR1 and CDR2 are ENHRY and SYGVKD. The junction had 13 bases not matched to a gene; V was cut back by 10 bases and J by 0 bases. CDR3 residues: CATREPGQGFSYEQYF. The CDR3 nucleotides are TGTGCCACCCGGGAACCGGGACAGGGCTTCTCCTACGAGCAGTACTTC.

This clonotype was recorded at least ten times. The CDR3 region is CASSEAGNNQPQHF. The DNA for the CDR3 is TGTGCCAGCAGTGAAGCAGGGAACAATCAGCCCCAGCATTTT. The V call is TRBV6-1, the J call TRBJ1-5, with D hard to call. Germline V gene lookup returns CDR1 MNHNS and CDR2 SASEGT. Trimming cost V 0 bases and J 3 bases, with 6 bases left between them. The CDR3 extends over 14 amino acids.

The sample holds many counts of this clonotype. The chain has TRBV27 and TRBJ1-1, with D perhaps TRBD1 (6 bases). Germline loops: CDR1 MNHEY, CDR2 SMNVEV (reference sequence). V was clipped by 6 bases and J by 6 bases, with 17 bases between them. CDR3 size: 14 residues. The CDR3 DNA reads as TGTGCCAGCAGGCGGGAGGGGGAGCGCGCTGAAGCTTTCTTT. Translated: CASRREGERAEAFF.

The J gene is TRBJ1-1, the V gene TRBV12-3 or TRBV12-4, with D unresolved. Trimming removed 5 bases from V and 10 bases from J, with 17 bases in between. The CDR3 is 13 residues long. CDR3: CASSILPGEGAFF. The DNA for the CDR3 is TGTGCCAGCAGTATTCTTCCGGGAGAAGGAGCTTTCTTT.

This clonotype has ten or more counts. The chain links TRBV27 to TRBJ2-4; 10 bases are shared with TRBD2. The junction had 4 bases not matched to a gene; V was cut back by 5 bases and J by 0 bases. From germline, CDR1 is MNHEY and CDR2 SMNVEV (reference sequence). There are 16 residues in the CDR3. DNA of the CDR3: TGTGCCAGCAGTCCAGCGGGAGGGCTAGCCAAAAACATTCAGTACTTC. Translated, it gives CASSPAGGLAKNIQYF.

V and J are TRBV20-1 and TRBJ2-4, with a possible D match to TRBD2 (5 bases). Germline V lookup: CDR1 DFQATT, CDR2 SNEGSKA (reference sequence). The V end was cut by 1 base, the J end by 6 bases, with 13 bases between. The CDR3 has 14 residues. This CDR3 is CSARVGRKGNIQYF. In DNA form, the CDR3 reads TGCAGTGCTAGAGTGGGGAGAAAGGGAAACATTCAGTACTTC.

The table lists this clonotype with many counts. The gene calls are TRBV28 and TRBJ2-7; D possibly corresponds to TRBD2 (6 bases). The CDR3 loop spans 17 amino acids. V lost 3 bases and J lost 5, with 23 bases in between. Germline V gene lookup returns CDR1 MDHEN and CDR2 SYDVKM. The CDR3 DNA is TGTGCCAGCAGTTTTCCCGCCCGCGGGACTTCGGTGAACGAGCAGTACTTC. Encoded protein: CASSFPARGTSVNEQYF.